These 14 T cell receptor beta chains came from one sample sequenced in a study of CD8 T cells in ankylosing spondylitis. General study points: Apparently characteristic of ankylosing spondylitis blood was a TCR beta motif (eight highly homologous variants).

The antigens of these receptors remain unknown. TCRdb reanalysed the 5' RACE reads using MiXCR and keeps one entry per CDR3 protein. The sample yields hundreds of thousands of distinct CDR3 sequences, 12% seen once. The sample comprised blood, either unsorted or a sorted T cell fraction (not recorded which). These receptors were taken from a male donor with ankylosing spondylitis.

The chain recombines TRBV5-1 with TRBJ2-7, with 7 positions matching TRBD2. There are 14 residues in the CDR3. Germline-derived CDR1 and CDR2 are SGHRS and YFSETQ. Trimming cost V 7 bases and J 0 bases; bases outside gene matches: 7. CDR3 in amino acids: CASGLDSSSYEQYF. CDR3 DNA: TGCGCCAGCGGACTAGACTCGAGCTCCTACGAGCAGTACTTC.

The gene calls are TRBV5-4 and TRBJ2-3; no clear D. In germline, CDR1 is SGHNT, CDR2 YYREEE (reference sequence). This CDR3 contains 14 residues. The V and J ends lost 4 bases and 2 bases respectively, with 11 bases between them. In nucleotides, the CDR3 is TGTGCCAGCAGCCCTAAAGGCTACACAGATACGCAGTATTTT. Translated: CASSPKGYTDTQYF.

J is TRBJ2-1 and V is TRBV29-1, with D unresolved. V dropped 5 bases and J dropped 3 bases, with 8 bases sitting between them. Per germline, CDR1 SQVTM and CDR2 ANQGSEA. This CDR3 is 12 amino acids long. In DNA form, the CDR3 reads TGCAGCGTTTGTAGCTTCTACAATGAGCAGTTCTTC. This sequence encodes CSVCSFYNEQFF.

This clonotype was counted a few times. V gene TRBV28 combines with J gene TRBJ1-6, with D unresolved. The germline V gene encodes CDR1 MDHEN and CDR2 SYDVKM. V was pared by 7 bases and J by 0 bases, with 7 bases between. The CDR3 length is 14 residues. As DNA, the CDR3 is TGTGCCAGCAAAGTCAGCTCCTATAATTCACCCCTCCACTTT. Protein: CASKVSSYNSPLHF.

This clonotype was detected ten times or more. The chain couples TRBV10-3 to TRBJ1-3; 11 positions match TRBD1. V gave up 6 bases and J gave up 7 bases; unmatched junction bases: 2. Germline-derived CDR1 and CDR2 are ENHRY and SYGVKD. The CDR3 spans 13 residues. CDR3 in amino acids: CAIRGQGANTIYF. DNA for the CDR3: TGTGCCATCAGAGGACAGGGGGCGAACACCATATATTTT.

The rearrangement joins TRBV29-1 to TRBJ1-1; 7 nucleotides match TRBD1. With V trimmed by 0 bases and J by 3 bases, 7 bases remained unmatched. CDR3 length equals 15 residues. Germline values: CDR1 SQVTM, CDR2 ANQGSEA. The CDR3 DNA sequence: TGCAGCGTTGAAGATCGGCGGCAGGGGGACACTGAAGCTTTCTTT. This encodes CSVEDRRQGDTEAFF.

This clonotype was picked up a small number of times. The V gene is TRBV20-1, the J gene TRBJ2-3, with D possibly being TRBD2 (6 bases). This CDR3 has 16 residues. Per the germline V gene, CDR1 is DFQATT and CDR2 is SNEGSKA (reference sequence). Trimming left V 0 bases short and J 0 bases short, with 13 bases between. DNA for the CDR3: TGCAGTGCTAGAGATCGAGGAGGGCGTAGCACAGATACGCAGTATTTT. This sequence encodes CSARDRGGRSTDTQYF.

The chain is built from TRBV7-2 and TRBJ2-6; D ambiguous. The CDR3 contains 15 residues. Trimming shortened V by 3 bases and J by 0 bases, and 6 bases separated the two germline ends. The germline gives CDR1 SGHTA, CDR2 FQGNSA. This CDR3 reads CASSLVHSGANVLTF. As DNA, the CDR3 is TGTGCCAGCAGCTTGGTCCACTCTGGGGCCAACGTCCTGACTTTC.

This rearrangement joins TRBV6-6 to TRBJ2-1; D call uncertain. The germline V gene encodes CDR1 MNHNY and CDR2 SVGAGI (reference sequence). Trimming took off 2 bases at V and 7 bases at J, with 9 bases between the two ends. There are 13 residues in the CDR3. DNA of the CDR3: TGTGCCAGCAGTTACGGGCAATTTAATGAGCAGTTCTTC. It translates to CASSYGQFNEQFF.

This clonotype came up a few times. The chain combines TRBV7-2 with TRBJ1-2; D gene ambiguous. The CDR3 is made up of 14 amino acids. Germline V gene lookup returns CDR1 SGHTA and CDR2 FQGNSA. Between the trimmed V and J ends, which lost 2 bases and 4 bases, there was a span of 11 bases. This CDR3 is CASSLRVRGYGYTF. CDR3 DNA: TGTGCCAGCAGCTTAAGGGTTCGAGGCTATGGCTACACCTTC.

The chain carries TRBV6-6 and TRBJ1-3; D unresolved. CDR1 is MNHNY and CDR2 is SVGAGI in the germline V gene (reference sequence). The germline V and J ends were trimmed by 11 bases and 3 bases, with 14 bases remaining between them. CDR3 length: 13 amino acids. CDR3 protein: CASSMESGNTIYF. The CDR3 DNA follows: TGTGCCTCGTCGATGGAGAGTGGAAACACCATATATTTT.

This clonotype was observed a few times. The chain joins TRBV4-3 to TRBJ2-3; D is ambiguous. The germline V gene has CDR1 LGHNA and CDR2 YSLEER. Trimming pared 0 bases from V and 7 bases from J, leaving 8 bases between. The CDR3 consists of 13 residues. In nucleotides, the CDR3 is TGCGCCAGCAGCCAAGAGTCGTTCCATACGCAGTATTTT. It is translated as CASSQESFHTQYF.

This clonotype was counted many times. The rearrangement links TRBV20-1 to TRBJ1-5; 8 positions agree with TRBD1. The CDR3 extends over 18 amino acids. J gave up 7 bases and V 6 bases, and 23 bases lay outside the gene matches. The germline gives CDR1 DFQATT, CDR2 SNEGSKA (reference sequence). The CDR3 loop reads CSAPSFSGGTGLGQPQHF. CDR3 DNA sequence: TGCAGTGCACCGAGTTTCTCAGGCGGGACAGGTTTAGGCCAGCCCCAGCATTTT.

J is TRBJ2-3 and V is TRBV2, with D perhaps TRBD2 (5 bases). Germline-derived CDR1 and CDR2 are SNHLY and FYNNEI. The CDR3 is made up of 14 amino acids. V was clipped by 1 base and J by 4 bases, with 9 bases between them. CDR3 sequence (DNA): TGTGCCAGCAGTGAAGAGGCGGGCGCAGATACGCAGTATTTT. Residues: CASSEEAGADTQYF. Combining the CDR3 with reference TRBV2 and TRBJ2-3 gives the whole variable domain EPEVTQTPSHQVTQMGQEVILRCVPISNHLYFYWYRQILGQKVEFLVSFYNNEISEKSEIFDDQFSVERPDGSNFTLKIRSTKLEDSAMYFCASSEEAGADTQYFGPGTRLTVL.